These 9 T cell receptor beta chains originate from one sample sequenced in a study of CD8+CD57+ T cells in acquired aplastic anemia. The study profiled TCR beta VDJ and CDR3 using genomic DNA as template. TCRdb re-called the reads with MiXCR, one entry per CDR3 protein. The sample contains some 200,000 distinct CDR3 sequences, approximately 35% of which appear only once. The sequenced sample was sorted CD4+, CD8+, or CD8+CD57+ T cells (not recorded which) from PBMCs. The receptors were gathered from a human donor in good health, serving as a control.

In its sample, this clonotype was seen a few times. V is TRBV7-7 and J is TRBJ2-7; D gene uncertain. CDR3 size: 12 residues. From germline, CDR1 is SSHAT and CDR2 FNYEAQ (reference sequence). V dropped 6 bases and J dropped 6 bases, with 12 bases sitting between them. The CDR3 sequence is CASSYSIVEQYF. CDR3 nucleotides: TGTGCCAGCAGTTACTCGATTGTCGAGCAGTACTTC.

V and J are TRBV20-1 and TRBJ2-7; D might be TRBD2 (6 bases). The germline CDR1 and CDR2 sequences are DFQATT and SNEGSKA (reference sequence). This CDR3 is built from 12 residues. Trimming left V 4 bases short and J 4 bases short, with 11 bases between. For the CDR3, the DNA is TGCAGTGCTATACCCGGGGGTTACGAGCAGTACTTC. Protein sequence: CSAIPGGYEQYF.

CDR3 region: CASSLLWDTGELFF. The CDR3 bases are TGTGCCAGCAGTTTATTATGGGACACCGGGGAGCTGTTTTTT. The V gene is TRBV27, the J gene TRBJ2-2; D ambiguous. Trimming pared 1 base from V and 3 bases from J, leaving 6 bases between. The CDR3 consists of 14 residues. CDR1 and CDR2 from the germline V gene are MNHEY and SMNVEV (reference sequence).

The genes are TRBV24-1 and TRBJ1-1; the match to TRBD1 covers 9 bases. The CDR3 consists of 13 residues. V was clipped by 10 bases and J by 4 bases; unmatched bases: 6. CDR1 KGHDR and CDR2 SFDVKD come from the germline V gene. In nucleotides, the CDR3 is TGTGCCACAGAGGACAGGGGAGGCACTGAAGCTTTCTTT. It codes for CATEDRGGTEAFF.

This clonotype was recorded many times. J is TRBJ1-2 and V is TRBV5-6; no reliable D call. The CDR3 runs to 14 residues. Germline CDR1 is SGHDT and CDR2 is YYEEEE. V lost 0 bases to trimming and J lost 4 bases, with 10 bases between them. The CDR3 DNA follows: TGTGCCAGCAGCTTGGGCCAGACCGGCTATGGCTACACCTTC. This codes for CASSLGQTGYGYTF.

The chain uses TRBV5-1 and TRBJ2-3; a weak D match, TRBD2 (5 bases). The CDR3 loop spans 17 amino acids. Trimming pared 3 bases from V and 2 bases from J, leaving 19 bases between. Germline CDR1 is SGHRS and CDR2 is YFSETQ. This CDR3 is CASSSALAPKPTDTQYF. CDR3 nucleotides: TGCGCCAGCAGCTCGGCGCTAGCCCCCAAACCCACAGATACGCAGTATTTT.

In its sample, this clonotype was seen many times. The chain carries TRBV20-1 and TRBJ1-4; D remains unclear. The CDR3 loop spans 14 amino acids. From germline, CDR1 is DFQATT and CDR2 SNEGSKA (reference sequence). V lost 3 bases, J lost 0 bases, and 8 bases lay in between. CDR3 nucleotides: TGCAGTGCTAGTGCCTACCCAACTAATGAAAAACTGTTTTTT. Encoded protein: CSASAYPTNEKLFF.

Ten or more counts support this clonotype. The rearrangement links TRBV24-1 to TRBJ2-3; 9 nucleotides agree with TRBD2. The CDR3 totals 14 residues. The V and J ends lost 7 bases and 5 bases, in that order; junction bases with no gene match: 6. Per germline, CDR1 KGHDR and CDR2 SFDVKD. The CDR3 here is CATSLAGGKDTQYF. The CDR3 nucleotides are TGTGCCACCAGCCTGGCGGGAGGGAAAGATACGCAGTATTTT.

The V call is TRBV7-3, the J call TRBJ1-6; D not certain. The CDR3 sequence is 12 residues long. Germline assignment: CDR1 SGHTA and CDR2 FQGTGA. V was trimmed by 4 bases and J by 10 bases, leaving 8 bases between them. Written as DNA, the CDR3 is TGTGCCAGCAGCTCGGATCGCTCACCCCTCCACTTT. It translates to CASSSDRSPLHF.